The rows below give T cell receptor beta chains drawn from one sample of a study of T cell repertoires in aging, cancer and after chemotherapy. In TCRdb, the multiplex PCR reads were re-called with MiXCR into one record per CDR3 protein. The sample yields around 15,000 distinct CDR3 sequences, 50% seen once. The specimen was blood. Every receptor here comes from a human donor in good health. The CDR3 runs from the conserved cysteine through the conserved F or W. A D gene is named only where the DNA matches it firmly. Clone size is stated in some rows and not others, as once, few, many or a class when expanded.

D gene,V gene,J gene,clone size,CDR3 protein,CDR3 DNA
NA,TRBV12-3/TRBV12-4,TRBJ1-5,NA,CASSLGAGSPAQHF,TGTGCCAGCAGTTTAGGGGCAGGATCCCCGGCCCAGCATTTT
NA,TRBV5-6,TRBJ2-7,few,CASSLLTTEQYF,TGTGCCAGCAGCTTGCTGACTACCGAGCAGTACTTC
TRBD2,TRBV19,TRBJ2-3,NA,CASSIVLAGGADTQYF,TGTGCCAGTAGTATTGTTCTAGCGGGAGGCGCAGATACGCAGTATTTT
TRBD1,TRBV6-5,TRBJ1-4,NA,CASSRDRGATNEKLFF,TGTGCCAGCAGTCGGGACAGGGGGGCAACTAATGAAAAACTGTTTTTT
NA,TRBV29-1,TRBJ2-1,NA,CSVDLGNQQFF,TGCAGCGTTGATCTGGGGAATCAGCAGTTCTTC
NA,TRBV19,TRBJ2-7,NA,CASSIGATYEQYF,TGTGCCAGTAGTATTGGGGCGACCTACGAGCAGTACTTC
NA,TRBV6-5,TRBJ2-1,NA,CASSHLGGGEQFF,TGTGCCAGCAGTCACCTGGGGGGTGGTGAGCAGTTCTTC
TRBD2,TRBV5-6,TRBJ2-3,NA,CASSLISGRAGTDTQYF,TGTGCCAGCAGCCTAATTAGCGGGAGGGCCGGGACAGATACGCAGTATTTT
NA,TRBV12-3/TRBV12-4,TRBJ2-5,NA,CASRPKDGETQYF,TGTGCCAGCAGGCCGAAGGACGGAGAGACCCAGTACTTC
NA,TRBV27,TRBJ2-3,NA,CASSLGEMTSDTQYF,TGTGCCAGCAGTTTGGGAGAGATGACGTCGGATACGCAGTATTTT
NA,TRBV5-6,TRBJ1-2,NA,CASSLLPGIGYGYTF,TGTGCCAGCAGCTTACTACCAGGGATTGGGTATGGCTACACCTTC
TRBD1,TRBV29-1,TRBJ1-4,NA,CSVRDRKEKLFF,TGCAGCGTCCGGGACAGAAAGGAAAAACTGTTTTTT
NA,TRBV12-3/TRBV12-4,TRBJ2-2,NA,CASNPRGSNTGELFF,TGTGCCAGCAACCCTCGGGGTTCGAACACCGGGGAGCTGTTTTTT
NA,TRBV10-3,TRBJ2-7,NA,CAIGQTEQYF,TGTGCCATCGGACAGACGGAGCAGTACTTC
TRBD2,TRBV6-1,TRBJ2-3,NA,CASSEGGGITDTQYF,TGTGCCAGCAGTGAAGGGGGAGGGATCACAGATACGCAGTATTTT
NA,TRBV6-1,TRBJ2-6,NA,CASSDSDSGANVLTF,TGTGCCAGCAGTGATTCGGACTCTGGGGCCAACGTCCTGACTTTC
NA,TRBV6-5,TRBJ2-5,NA,CASSYFGVRETQYF,TGTGCCAGCAGTTACTTCGGGGTACGGGAGACCCAGTACTTC
NA,TRBV11-1,TRBJ1-4,NA,CASSLDGEKLFF,TGTGCCAGCAGCTTAGACGGTGAAAAACTGTTTTTT
TRBD2,TRBV18,TRBJ2-2,NA,CASSPRGSGSSNTGELFF,TGTGCCAGCTCACCCCGCGGTAGCGGGAGTTCGAACACCGGGGAGCTGTTTTTT
TRBD1,TRBV27,TRBJ1-1,NA,CATQKPGQGYTEAFF,TGTGCCACACAAAAACCGGGACAGGGGTACACTGAAGCTTTCTTT
TRBD2,TRBV6-5,TRBJ2-7,NA,CASSRLPGLAGSYEQYF,TGTGCCAGCAGTCGTCTACCGGGACTAGCGGGATCCTACGAGCAGTACTTC
NA,TRBV5-1,TRBJ2-5,NA,CASSLTTTGTQYF,TGCGCCAGCAGCCTGACCACGACGGGGACCCAGTACTTC
TRBD2,TRBV12-3/TRBV12-4,TRBJ2-5,NA,CASSWTSGNEETQYF,TGTGCCAGCAGTTGGACTAGCGGGAACGAAGAGACCCAGTACTTC
TRBD1,TRBV19,TRBJ2-1,few,CASSIDHTGTGRDEQFF,TGTGCCAGTAGTATAGATCACACCGGGACAGGTAGGGATGAGCAGTTCTTC
TRBD2,TRBV27,TRBJ2-3,once,CASSLWAREGTSTDTQYF,TGTGCCAGCAGTTTATGGGCCCGGGAGGGGACAAGCACAGATACGCAGTATTTT
NA,TRBV6-5,TRBJ2-7,few,CASSPRRTGVYEQYF,TGTGCCAGCAGTCCCCGAAGGACCGGTGTCTACGAGCAGTACTTC
NA,TRBV27,TRBJ2-7,NA,CASSWRGGDEQYF,TGTGCCAGCAGTTGGAGGGGAGGAGACGAGCAGTACTTC
TRBD2,TRBV18,TRBJ2-7,NA,CASSLLAGEEQYF,TGTGCCAGCTCGCTTCTAGCGGGAGAGGAGCAGTACTTC
TRBD1,TRBV6-5,TRBJ2-5,few,CASTPGTGMETQYF,TGTGCCAGCACCCCCGGGACAGGGATGGAGACCCAGTACTTC
NA,TRBV29-1,TRBJ1-1,NA,CSVVGADRQAFF,TGCAGCGTTGTGGGGGCGGACAGACAAGCTTTCTTT
NA,TRBV5-3,TRBJ2-1,NA,CARSLRQYNEQFF,TGTGCCAGAAGCTTGAGACAGTACAATGAGCAGTTCTTC
TRBD1,TRBV19,TRBJ2-7,NA,CASSLQGATGEQYF,TGTGCCAGTAGTTTACAGGGGGCAACAGGCGAGCAGTACTTC
NA,TRBV30,TRBJ1-1,few,CAWSVLVTEAFF,TGTGCCTGGAGTGTATTGGTTACTGAAGCTTTCTTT
NA,TRBV5-6,TRBJ2-1,few,CASSSGRSPYNEQFF,TGTGCCAGCAGCTCGGGACGTTCCCCCTACAATGAGCAGTTCTTC
NA,TRBV5-6,TRBJ2-2,NA,CASSLASQYTGELFF,TGTGCCAGCAGCTTGGCCTCGCAGTACACCGGGGAGCTGTTTTTT
NA,TRBV18,TRBJ1-1,NA,CASSPPKGTNTEAFF,TGTGCCAGCTCACCACCGAAGGGTACGAACACTGAAGCTTTCTTT
NA,TRBV6-5,TRBJ2-5,NA,CASSYLVSSRETQYF,TGTGCCAGCAGTTACTTAGTAAGTTCCCGAGAGACCCAGTACTTC
NA,TRBV12-3/TRBV12-4,TRBJ2-5,few,CASTRGGGTGRETQYF,TGTGCCAGCACCCGAGGGGGGGGGACAGGTCGAGAGACCCAGTACTTC
TRBD2,TRBV5-4,TRBJ2-7,NA,CASSFAGGSGEQYF,TGTGCCAGCAGCTTTGCGGGAGGGTCGGGAGAGCAGTACTTC
TRBD1,TRBV6-5,TRBJ2-7,NA,CAIMRTGGEQYF,TGTGCCATCATGCGGACAGGGGGGGAGCAGTACTTC
NA,TRBV19,TRBJ1-2,NA,CASSIPGAYGYTF,TGTGCCAGTAGTATCCCGGGAGCCTATGGCTACACCTTC
NA,TRBV6-6,TRBJ2-3,few,CASSFSEDTQYF,TGTGCCAGCAGTTTCTCGGAAGATACGCAGTATTTT
TRBD2,TRBV6-1,TRBJ2-3,few,CASSGGLAGNTQYF,TGTGCCAGCAGTGGAGGACTAGCGGGGAATACGCAGTATTTT
TRBD2,TRBV19,TRBJ2-7,NA,CASSPSGSFPYEQYF,TGTGCCAGTAGCCCTAGCGGGAGCTTCCCCTACGAGCAGTACTTC
NA,TRBV5-6,TRBJ2-7,NA,CASSLWVGMGLYEQYF,TGTGCCAGCAGCTTGTGGGTGGGGATGGGTCTCTACGAGCAGTACTTC
TRBD1,TRBV29-1,TRBJ1-4,few,CSVGQGATNEKLFF,TGCAGCGTTGGACAGGGCGCAACTAATGAAAAACTGTTTTTT
NA,TRBV6-1,TRBJ2-1,NA,CASSEVGGGGGDEQFF,TGTGCCAGCAGTGAAGTTGGGGGGGGAGGGGGCGATGAGCAGTTCTTC
TRBD2,TRBV27,TRBJ2-2,NA,CASSSRLAEATGELFF,TGTGCCAGCAGTTCCCGACTAGCGGAGGCGACCGGGGAGCTGTTTTTT
NA,TRBV6-5,TRBJ1-2,NA,CASSGGGYGYTF,TGTGCCAGCAGCGGCGGGGGGTATGGCTACACCTTC
TRBD1,TRBV7-2,TRBJ1-1,NA,CASSPTGAKNTEAFF,TGTGCCAGCAGCCCCACAGGGGCGAAGAACACTGAAGCTTTCTTT
TRBD2,TRBV29-1,TRBJ2-5,NA,CSFASGEETQYF,TGCAGCTTCGCTAGCGGGGAAGAGACCCAGTACTTC
TRBD1,TRBV18,TRBJ2-7,few,CASSPGTGRPDEQYF,TGTGCCAGCTCACCAGGGACAGGTCGTCCAGACGAGCAGTACTTC
TRBD2,TRBV19,TRBJ2-1,NA,CASRLGLADYNEQFF,TGTGCCAGTAGATTGGGACTAGCGGACTACAATGAGCAGTTCTTC
TRBD2,TRBV27,TRBJ2-7,once,CASSLTSGRKQYF,TGTGCCAGCAGTCTTACTAGCGGGAGAAAGCAGTACTTC
NA,TRBV29-1,TRBJ1-3,few,CSVEDRGESGNTIYF,TGCAGCGTTGAAGATCGAGGGGAAAGTGGAAACACCATATATTTT
NA,TRBV29-1,TRBJ1-1,NA,CSVVDLLNTEAFF,TGCAGCGTTGTTGACCTTCTGAACACTGAAGCTTTCTTT
TRBD1,TRBV29-1,TRBJ1-1,NA,CSATPGTAYTEAFF,TGCAGCGCGACGCCCGGGACAGCCTACACTGAAGCTTTCTTT
NA,TRBV19,TRBJ2-5,NA,CASSSGPYQETQYF,TGTGCCAGTAGTTCCGGTCCGTACCAAGAGACCCAGTACTTC